Each of the 12 T cell receptor beta chains below was sequenced from the same sample in a study of blood T cells in healthy people across ages. Using a J-beta primer mix together with a sample-barcoded 5' primer, a second PCR was run for roughly 7 to 11 cycles. MiXCR, run by TCRdb on the 5' RACE reads, gives a single entry per CDR3 protein. The repertoire consists of more than 650,000 distinct CDR3 sequences, with roughly 53% occurring once and the leading ten covering roughly 37%. Specimen: blood. The receptor source for this set is an elderly man in good health.

The chain links TRBV18 to TRBJ1-6; no clear D. The CDR3 loop spans 16 amino acids. V lost 2 bases and J lost 8, with 16 bases in between. CDR1 KGHSH and CDR2 LQKENI come from the germline V gene. CDR3 sequence: CASSPISDSVYSPLHF. CDR3 DNA sequence: TGTGCCAGCTCACCAATCTCTGATTCGGTTTATTCACCCCTCCACTTT.

This clonotype has just a few counts. The V call is TRBV7-2, the J call TRBJ2-7; 7 nucleotides agree with TRBD2. The germline V gene has CDR1 SGHTA and CDR2 FQGNSA. This CDR3 has 15 residues. With V trimmed by 0 bases and J by 2 bases, 4 bases remained unmatched. CDR3 coding DNA: TGTGCCAGCAGCTTAGCGGGGGGGGAAACCTACGAGCAGTACTTC. Amino acid sequence: CASSLAGGETYEQYF.

The sample holds a few counts of this clonotype. The chain is built from TRBV10-3 and TRBJ2-3, with D perhaps given as TRBD1 or TRBD2 (5 bases each). CDR1 and CDR2 (germline): ENHRY, SYGVKD. CDR3 size: 13 residues. Trimming took off 11 bases at V and 2 bases at J, with 14 bases between the two ends. The CDR3 spells CASSGAATDTQYF. CDR3 in DNA: TGTGCCTCATCCGGGGCTGCCACAGATACGCAGTATTTT.

This clonotype has only a few counts. This chain uses TRBV15 with TRBJ2-4; D possibly uses TRBD1 or TRBD2 (5 bases each). The J call may be in error: the DNA end matches TRBJ2-5 better. The CDR3 contains 15 residues. Germline values: CDR1 LNHNV, CDR2 YYDKDF (reference sequence). The chain's CDR3 is CATSPGMGPQETQYF. For the CDR3, the DNA is TGTGCCACCAGCCCCGGGATGGGGCCTCAAGAGACCCAGTACTTC.

The chain is built from TRBV20-1 and TRBJ2-7; 12 nucleotides match TRBD2. The CDR3 contains 15 residues. The V gene's germline CDR1 is DFQATT and CDR2 SNEGSKA (reference sequence). With V trimmed by 6 bases and J by 3 bases, 9 bases remained unmatched. The CDR3 loop is CSATTGTSGRYEQYF. The CDR3 DNA reads as TGCAGTGCGACGACCGGGACTAGCGGGCGCTACGAGCAGTACTTC.

The chain links TRBV2 to TRBJ2-3, with 9 positions matching TRBD2. Germline V gene sequence: CDR1 SNHLY, CDR2 FYNNEI. Losses at the gene ends were 4 bases for V and 1 base for J; bases not matched to a gene: 6. There are 16 residues in the CDR3. This CDR3 reads CASSVRAGGRTDTQYF. For the CDR3, the DNA is TGTGCCAGCAGTGTACGGGCGGGAGGGCGCACAGATACGCAGTATTTT.

V usage is TRBV24-1 and J usage is TRBJ2-5; either TRBD1 or TRBD2 may supply D (5 bases each). Per the germline V gene, CDR1 is KGHDR and CDR2 is SFDVKD. This CDR3 region has 16 residues. V was trimmed by 1 base and J by 2 bases, leaving 13 bases between them. In nucleotides, the CDR3 is TGTGCCACCAGTGATTTCCAGTCGGGACGGCAAGAGACCCAGTACTTC. Amino acids: CATSDFQSGRQETQYF.

The table lists this clonotype with many counts. The rearrangement joins TRBV4-2 to TRBJ2-1; 9 bases agree with TRBD2. Germline V gene lookup returns CDR1 LGHNA and CDR2 YNFKEQ. The CDR3 totals 15 residues. The trim removed 7 bases at V and 7 bases at J, leaving 11 bases unmatched. In DNA, the CDR3 is TGTGCCAGCAATACCGTGGCGGGAGGGGGGAATGAGCAGTTCTTC. It translates to CASNTVAGGGNEQFF.

Here the CDR3 DNA reads TGTGCCAGCAGTTCATCGAAGGGAATTCCCTACGAGCAGTACTTC. Its translation: CASSSSKGIPYEQYF. The chain is built from TRBV28 and TRBJ2-5; D call uncertain. Near its end, the DNA agrees better with TRBJ2-7, so the J call may be wrong. This CDR3 contains 15 residues. From germline, CDR1 is MDHEN and CDR2 SYDVKM.

The J gene is TRBJ2-2, the V gene TRBV9, with D tentatively TRBD2 (5 bases). There are 16 residues in the CDR3. Per germline, CDR1 SGDLS and CDR2 YYNGEE. V shed 4 bases and J shed 0 bases, with 13 bases lying between them. In DNA form, the CDR3 reads TGTGCCAGCAGCAGCCGGGGAGAATCGAACACCGGGGAGCTGTTTTTT. It yields the protein CASSSRGESNTGELFF.

V and J are TRBV12-3 or TRBV12-4 and TRBJ2-7; D may be TRBD1 (7 bases). The CDR3 runs to 14 residues. V was pared by 7 bases and J by 2 bases, with 15 bases between. CDR3 nucleotide sequence: TGTGCCAGCAACGCGCAGGGGGGACCCTACGAGCAGTACTTC. Translating gives CASNAQGGPYEQYF.

This rearrangement joins TRBV9 to TRBJ2-1; possibly TRBD1 or TRBD2 for D (5 bases each). Germline CDR1 reads SGDLS; CDR2 reads YYNGEE. The length of the CDR3 is 16 residues. V lost 0 bases, J lost 2 bases, and 12 bases lay in between. The CDR3 nucleotides read TGTGCCAGCAGCGTAGATGGGGGTCTGGCCTACAATGAGCAGTTCTTC. Its protein product is CASSVDGGLAYNEQFF.